This T cell receptor (beta chain) is drawn from a study of a mutant IDH1 vaccine in newly diagnosed glioma. There are a few counts of this clone. The protocol was immunoSEQ multiplex PCR, while the TCRdb copy is restricted to in-frame clones and leaves out a portion. The data hold over 75,000 clones, with 85% to 90% observed a single time. Time point here: baseline, week 1 (first vaccination visit). Specified treatment: pre-vaccination baseline after standard-of-care therapy. The TCR sequence derives from a woman between 45 and 60 years old with glioma. The specimen was PBMCs, collected from a glioma patient treated with radiotherapy, temozolomide or both.

CDR3 nucleotides: TGCGCCAGCAGCCACGGGCGGGCGGGAGCGAACACCGGGGAGCTGTTTTTT. This sequence encodes CASSHGRAGANTGELFF. The rearrangement joins TRBV4-1 to TRBJ2-2, with 7 bases matching TRBD2. The germline CDR1 and CDR2 sequences are MGHRA and YSYEKL. V lost 3 bases, J lost 0 bases, and 7 bases stayed unmatched. CDR3 length equals 17 residues.